Listed below are T cell receptor beta chains from one sample, sequenced in a study of OX40 agonist ivuxolimab in advanced cancers. TCRdb's table, derived via immunoSEQ multiplex PCR, lists solely in-frame clones and lacks some. The sample records 40,000 or so clones, about nine tenths being singletons. The sequenced sample was CD4+ or CD8+ T cells sorted from blood, obtained in a trial of the OX40 agonist ivuxolimab. Receptors were obtained from an adult with an advanced solid tumor such as melanoma, head and neck, liver or kidney cancer. CDR3s include the opening cysteine and the closing phenylalanine or tryptophan. A D gene is named only where the DNA matches it firmly. Clone size is shown for a subset of rows, as once, few, many or a class of expanded clone.

NA,NA,TRBJ2-6,TRBV19,TGTGCCAGTACCCTAGGCCTTAGGCGCGGTCACTCTGGGGCCAACGTCCTGACTTTC,CASTLGLRRGHSGANVLTF
NA,NA,TRBJ2-2,TRBV10-3,TGTGCCATCAGTGAGGGGGTTGGCGGGGAGCTGTTTTTT,CAISEGVGGELFF
NA,NA,TRBJ2-3,TRBV19,TGTGCCAGTAGCCTTGGGGACTCAACAGATACGCAGTATTTT,CASSLGDSTDTQYF
NA,NA,TRBJ2-1,TRBV7-9,TGTGCCAGCAGCCCCCGACCATTGGCCGGGGATGGGGATGAGCAGTTCTTC,CASSPRPLAGDGDEQFF
NA,NA,TRBJ2-2,TRBV7-6,TGTGCCAGCACCCTTTATAACGAGCGGCCCCCGGGCGGGGAGCTGTTTTTT,CASTLYNERPPGGELFF
NA,TRBD2,TRBJ2-2,TRBV6-5,TGTGCCAGCAGTTACTCGGGGCGGGGGTACACCGGGGAGCTGTTTTTT,CASSYSGRGYTGELFF
NA,NA,TRBJ2-3,TRBV7-9,TGTGCCAGCAGCTCGTACAGGCCCACAGATACGCAGTATTTT,CASSSYRPTDTQYF
NA,TRBD1,TRBJ1-2,TRBV9,TGTGCCAGCAGCGTTGGACAGGTAGGACCGGTCTATGGCTACACCTTC,CASSVGQVGPVYGYTF
NA,TRBD1,TRBJ1-2,TRBV29-1,TGCAGCGTCCTCCCGGACAGGGGGCTATTTAACTATGGCTACACCTTC,CSVLPDRGLFNYGYTF
once,TRBD1,TRBJ2-5,TRBV29-1,TGCAGCGTCCCTCCGGGACAGGCAATACCACGACAAGAGACCCAGTACTTC,CSVPPGQAIPRQETQYF
NA,NA,TRBJ2-1,TRBV19,TGTGCCAGTAGTATGGTAGCGAGGAGCTCCTACAATGAGCAGTTCTTC,CASSMVARSSYNEQFF
NA,NA,TRBJ1-2,TRBV27,TGTGCCAGCTGGACCCTGGGGGCTATGATGGATGGCTACACCTTC,CASWTLGAMMDGYTF
NA,NA,TRBJ1-1,TRBV7-3,TGTGCCAGCAGCTTAATTGGCGGTGAAGCTTTCTTT,CASSLIGGEAFF
NA,NA,TRBJ1-4,TRBV6-5,TGTGCCAGCAGCCAGGGCAGTGAAAAACTGTTTTTT,CASSQGSEKLFF
medium-sized,NA,TRBJ2-3,TRBV21-1,TGTGCCAGCAGCAAAGAGGAGGGAGGGCCTAGCACAGATACGCAGTATTTT,CASSKEEGGPSTDTQYF
NA,NA,TRBJ1-1,TRBV7-9,TGTGCCAGCAGCTTGTTGACAGAGAACACTGAAGCTTTCTTT,CASSLLTENTEAFF
few,NA,TRBJ2-5,TRBV7-2,TGTGCCAGCAGCTTAGCGCCGCCCCTGGGGAAAGAGACCCAGTACTTC,CASSLAPPLGKETQYF